This T cell receptor (beta chain) was retrieved from a study of shared clonotypes between healthy human individuals. Study-wide results and limits: A handful of donors showed sharing of approximately 5% of naive CD4 clonotypes. Generally, estimated richness proved larger in naive subsets than it did in memory subsets.

The CDR3 length is 14 residues. Trimming cost V 7 bases and J 5 bases; bases outside gene matches: 6. CDR1 ENHRY and CDR2 SYGVKD come from the germline V gene. All the donors were Caucasian adults who lived in Nashville, Tennessee. Both subsets, CD45RA+ naive and CD45RA-negative memory, were split from the CD4+ cells. Of note for this clone: Its antigen is as yet unknown.

Sequenced by immunoSEQ multiplex PCR; TCRdb stores in-frame clones only, minus some. Among about 2.3 million clones listed, about 92% were seen once. The gene calls are TRBV10-3 and TRBJ2-2; 8 bases match TRBD1. The sequencing input was naive CD4+ T cells from PBMCs. Noted subset: CD45RA+ positively selected. The TCR was taken from a man between 18 and 29 years old in good health. Some clones in this sample may be carry-over from other donors' samples. CDR3 sequence reads: CAIMPGGGTGELFF. CDR3 in DNA: TGTGCCATCATGCCAGGGGGCGGAACCGGGGAGCTGTTTTTT.